This TCR beta chain is from a study of regulatory T cells in long-lasting Graves disease (dated by TCRdb to the early 2020s). Regarding the research as a whole: In the newly diagnosed Graves' disease group, patients had been taking antithyroid drugs for less than 3 months. Persistent Graves' disease patients were compared with newly diagnosed Graves' disease patients by peripheral blood TCR sequencing and RNA sequencing. TCR sequencing covered around 13 persistent and roughly 20 newly diagnosed Graves' disease patients, 33 samples in total. The study was conducted in China and was registered as a clinical trial.

The investigation overall reported the following: The authors acknowledged the small sample size as a limitation that may reduce accuracy. Peripheral blood alone was examined, since thyroid tissue, which constituted the primary lesion, could not be accessed. Lower TCR Shannon entropy and fewer highly expanded clones were observed in persistent Graves' disease patients than in newly diagnosed patients, which suggested clonal expansion. Preferential use of TRBV28, TRBJ1-2 and TRBJ2-5 was observed in persistent disease, whereas TRBV20-1 and TRBJ2-1 were favored in newly diagnosed disease. A larger number of public clonotypes was shared among persistent patients (approximately 3,000) than among newly diagnosed patients (around 870). Sequencing and analysis were restricted to the TCR beta chain.

The CDR3 covers 14 residues, taking in both the cysteine and the phenylalanine. The read is trimmed to its CDR3 DNA, 42 bases read in frame from base 1. Sequences SGHRS (CDR1) and YFSETQ (CDR2) are obtained from the germline V gene. Trimming takes 2 bases off V and 5 bases off J; junction bases not matched to a gene: 4. The library was obtained by multiplex PCR. These reads were obtained on an Illumina HiSeq 4000. CDR3 regions were amplified by Arm-PCR with iRepertoire HTBI primers to construct TCR beta libraries. Before sequencing, the PCR products underwent gel purification. Per the source publication's procedure: Gene usage analysis of CDR3 amino acid clonotypes used the approximately 62 TRBV and more than 13 TRBJ segments found across samples. COPE and FqMerger were used to merge filtered high-quality paired reads into contigs. BLAST was used to align contigs to the IMGT TRBV, TRBD and TRBJ reference genes, and CDR3 was defined following IMGT. Any clonotype with a frequency above 0.1% was counted as a highly expanded clone. Shannon entropy served as the measure of repertoire diversity, while the Gini coefficient captured V-J evenness. A clonotype found in more than one individual was treated as public. TCRdb cleaned the public reads at Q25 with fastp, built clones with MiXCR and kept in-frame beta chains. Each CDR3 protein gets just one entry, which takes the most common genes and DNA from the rows behind it. In this record, the V and J calls reflect TCRdb's handling and not the investigators' own analysis. For this sample there are 350,000 to 450,000 distinct CDR3 sequences; 16% appear just once. 30% of the sample goes to the ten largest clones.

The time point tag for this specimen amounts to: newly diagnosed GD, antithyroid drugs for less than 3 months. For both TCR sequencing and RNA sequencing, RNA was extracted from PBMCs using TRIzol. The diagnosis of Graves' disease was made according to American Thyroid Association guidelines. Patients for the study were recruited at an endocrinology department in Xi'an, China. Each patient gave about 9.1 milliliters of peripheral blood, collected in an EDTA anticoagulant tube. Ficoll Paque Plus density gradient separation was used to isolate PBMCs, and no further T cell sorting was done. An Agilent 2100 Bioanalyzer and agarose gel were used to check RNA quality, and a NanoDrop 2000 was used to measure RNA concentration. A remark on this clonotype: What this receptor recognizes is not known. Qualities for individual bases were not recorded, and no much larger clone is one base off.

The sample also formed part of further work on T cells in Graves' hyperthyroidism and ophthalmopathy. Taken from the second paper: Stable Graves' hyperthyroidism was defined as no progression to ophthalmopathy during 18 months of follow-up. Hyperthyroidism patients were aged 18 to 65 years and newly diagnosed, with disease duration of less than 2 months. Any patient with an uncontrolled infection, another autoimmune disease, pregnancy or lactation was excluded. Diagnoses were established on the basis of clinical symptoms, serum thyroxine and TRAb, thyroid ultrasound, and orbital computed tomography. For the first round of RT-PCR on the TCR CDR3, the HTBI primer set was used together with the Qiagen OneStep RT-PCR kit. Most expanded thyroid clonotypes (frequency above 0.001) were also detected in blood, suggesting blood repertoires may reflect thyroid immune responses. A 13 V-J signature model separated ophthalmopathy from stable hyperthyroidism, with nearly 90% sensitivity and roughly 81% specificity in cross-validation and 80%/75% in testing. In validation, the model predicted progression to ophthalmopathy a median of roughly 6.5 months before onset, with 65% to 71% sensitivity and roughly 72% specificity. To identify TCR V-J signatures that set the groups apart, the researchers used a discovery cohort of about a hundred patients, made up of roughly 40 with Graves' ophthalmopathy and 55 to 65 with stable Graves' hyperthyroidism. Whether ophthalmopathy could be predicted prospectively was tested in an independent validation cohort made up of 18 to 20 hyperthyroidism patients plus 17 patients who later progressed to ophthalmopathy. The roughly 94 discovery patients were randomly divided into training and test sets at a 7:3 ratio. Thyroid tissue and blood T-cell repertoires from about six Graves' hyperthyroidism patients were also compared in the study. Following sampling, methimazole starting at 30 mg daily was given to hyperthyroidism patients, and high-dose intravenous methylprednisolone was given to ophthalmopathy patients. A second multiplex PCR round built the libraries, followed by size selection and purification. The libraries were sequenced on an Illumina HiSeq2000 using paired-end 100 bp reads. SOAPnuke was used to process the raw data, with reads discarded if the reads contained adapters or uncalled bases, had a mean Phred below 15, or lacked an exact constant-primer or identifier match. High-quality paired reads were merged with COPE v1.2.5, and unique nucleotide sequences were defined as clonotypes. MiTCR v1.1 was used to align the clonotypes against IMGT TRBV, TRBD and TRBJ reference segments. Only V-J combinations with frequency above 0.0001, covering 99% to 99.2% of repertoires, were analysed. The TCS score was defined as F50 (clonal expansion) divided by E x V (chaos), with BLOSUM62-based TCRdist calculated between CDR3 peptides within each V-J. Welch's t-statistics and random forest reduced some 510 V-J features to about 13, which were used in a naive Bayes classifier (R e1071). Sample size was not statistically predetermined, and investigators were not blinded to group allocation. TCR Vbeta CDR3 sequencing of approximately 140 peripheral blood samples (over 40 ophthalmopathy, about 74 hyperthyroidism and some 17 progressor patients) is reported in the paper.

The chain uses TRBV5-1 and TRBJ2-7, and TRBD1 aligns with 10 junction nucleotides. This receptor was taken from a man aged 35 to 55 with Graves disease. Donor details come from another sample of the same person, matched by shared clones. The material sequenced was peripheral blood mononuclear cells (PBMCs), taken at new diagnosis, from a patient treated with antithyroid drugs. Here the CDR3 is given as CASSFDRGRDEQYF. The DNA is as follows: TGCGCCAGCAGCTTTGACAGGGGGCGCGACGAGCAGTACTTC.